Following are 27 T cell receptor beta chains from one sample sequenced in a study of cytomegalovirus exposure and HLA in healthy donors listed by TCRdb under 2017. Library construction relied on the immunoSEQ multiplex PCR assay. For the multiplex PCR, a mixture combining 60 forward primers for TCR Vbeta segments and 13 reverse primers for TCR Jbeta segments was used. TCRdb took over this immuneACCESS table, retaining in-frame rearrangements with V and J assigned. Such tables are incomplete; in checked studies, under half of the missing clones stem from an unresolved V gene, and the remainder is unexplained. The sample table contains 150,000 to 200,000 clones; only one count was recorded for roughly 80% of them. The top ten clones comprise approximately 1.4% of the sample. Material for sequencing was PBMCs. These receptors came from a woman in her 30s in good health and CMV-seronegative.

Only one count was recorded for this clone. The chain joins TRBV27 to TRBJ2-3, with unresolved D. This CDR3 contains 11 residues. The V end was cut by 6 bases, the J end by 8 bases, with 9 bases between. The germline V gene encodes CDR1 MNHEY and CDR2 SMNVEV (reference sequence). The CDR3 DNA reads as TGTGCCAGCAGGACCTCGGGTACGCAGTATTTT. Its translation: CASRTSGTQYF.

V gene TRBV27 combines with J gene TRBJ2-4; TRBD1 agrees at 7 bases. CDR1 is MNHEY and CDR2 is SMNVEV in the germline V gene (reference sequence). The length of the CDR3 is 16 residues. Trimming at V came to 1 base and at J to 6 bases, leaving 9 bases not matched to a gene. The CDR3 DNA is TGTGCCAGCAGTTTATTACAGGGGCGCGGGCCAAACATTCAGTACTTC. This codes for CASSLLQGRGPNIQYF.

CDR3 amino acids: CASRTGTGEGNTIYF. The CDR3 bases are TGCGCCAGCAGGACAGGGACAGGGGAAGGAAACACCATATATTTT. V gene TRBV5-1 combines with J gene TRBJ1-3; 10 positions match TRBD1. The length of the CDR3 is 15 residues. V dropped 5 bases and J dropped 4; count of bases not matched to a gene: 6. Germline CDR1 and CDR2: SGHRS and YFSETQ.

This clone was observed a handful of times. Other DNA sequences within the sample encode an identical CDR3. The chain is built from TRBV6-5 and TRBJ2-3, with D perhaps matching TRBD2 (5 bases). Germline V CDR1 and CDR2: MNHEY, SVGAGI. Between the trimmed V and J ends, which lost 6 bases and 2 bases, there was a span of 15 bases. CDR3 size: 15 residues. DNA of the CDR3: TGTGCCAGCAGACCGGGATCCCGATTCACAGATACGCAGTATTTT. This translates into CASRPGSRFTDTQYF.

The rearrangement uses TRBV6-5 and TRBJ2-3, with TRBD2 as a possible D gene (5 bases). Germline assignment: CDR1 MNHEY and CDR2 SVGAGI. There are 14 residues in the CDR3. V lost 2 bases, J lost 5 bases, and 11 bases lay in between. CDR3 region: CASSYRFGVDTQYF. The CDR3 nucleotides are TGTGCCAGCAGTTACCGGTTCGGGGTAGATACGCAGTATTTT.

This clone was detected a few times. The genes are TRBV5-4 and TRBJ2-5, with 8 bases that match TRBD1. Germline assignment: CDR1 SGHNT and CDR2 YYREEE (reference sequence). The length of the CDR3 is 13 residues. V shed 4 bases and J 3 bases; nucleotides not matched to a gene: 2. CDR3 nucleotides: TGTGCCAGCAGCGTGACAGGGGAAGAGACCCAGTACTTC. It yields the protein CASSVTGEETQYF.

The table lists this clone with a few counts. The rearrangement uses TRBV30 and TRBJ2-1; the match to TRBD1 covers 9 bases. Per germline, CDR1 GTSNPN and CDR2 SVGIG (reference sequence). V trimming: 0 bases; J trimming: 9 bases; junction bases outside the gene matches: 6. This CDR3 has 14 amino acids. CDR3 region: CAWSVWTGEGEQFF. CDR3 DNA: TGTGCCTGGAGTGTGTGGACAGGGGAAGGTGAGCAGTTCTTC. The full variable domain, in which reference TRBV30 and TRBJ2-1 provide the parts outside the CDR3, is SQTIHQWPATLVQPVGSPLSLECTVEGTSNPNLYWYRQAAGRGLQLLFYSVGIGQISSEVPQNLSASRPQDRQFILSSKKLLLSDSGFYLCAWSVWTGEGEQFFGPGTRLTVL.

The chain couples TRBV5-1 to TRBJ2-7; 9 bases match TRBD2. Germline V gene data show CDR1 as SGHRS and CDR2 as YFSETQ. The V and J ends lost 4 bases and 1 base, in that order; junction bases with no gene match: 9. The CDR3 totals 16 residues. CDR3 sequence (DNA): TGCGCCAGCAGCCCCACGATAGCGGGGGAGTCCTACGAGCAGTACTTC. It specifies CASSPTIAGESYEQYF.

The chain uses TRBV7-9 and TRBJ1-5; D ambiguous. The germline V and J ends were trimmed by 4 bases and 1 base, with 11 bases remaining between them. Germline V lookup: CDR1 SEHNR, CDR2 FQNEAQ (reference sequence). This CDR3 has 15 residues. The CDR3 loop is CASSSPRESNQPQHF. The CDR3 DNA follows: TGTGCCAGCAGCTCGCCCCGGGAGAGCAATCAGCCCCAGCATTTT.

The V call is TRBV9, the J call TRBJ2-3, with 7 bases lining up with TRBD2. This CDR3 has 16 residues. Germline V gene sequence: CDR1 SGDLS, CDR2 YYNGEE. V was clipped by 2 bases and J by 1 base; unmatched bases: 7. The CDR3 here is CASSVPSGARTDTQYF. The CDR3 bases are TGTGCCAGCAGCGTCCCGAGCGGGGCCCGCACAGATACGCAGTATTTT.

The chain is built from TRBV5-1 and TRBJ2-1; 7 nucleotides match TRBD2. V lost 8 bases, J lost 4 bases, and 0 bases stayed unmatched. Germline V gives CDR1 SGHRS, CDR2 YFSETQ. This CDR3 has 11 amino acids. In DNA form, the CDR3 reads TGCGCCAGGGGGGGGTACAATGAGCAGTTCTTC. It is translated as CARGGYNEQFF.

The gene calls are TRBV9 and TRBJ1-2; TRBD1 aligns across 7 bases. The CDR3 loop spans 14 amino acids. Germline values: CDR1 SGDLS, CDR2 YYNGEE. With V trimmed by 0 bases and J by 5 bases, 4 bases remained unmatched. The CDR3 loop is CASSVEGAGYGYTF. The CDR3, as DNA: TGTGCCAGCAGCGTAGAGGGGGCAGGGTATGGCTACACCTTC. The full variable domain, with the rest looked up from reference TRBV9 and TRBJ1-2, is DSGVTQTPKHLITATGQRVTLRCSPRSGDLSVYWYQQSLDQGLQFLIQYYNGEERAKGNILERFSAQQFPDLHSELNLSSLELGDSALYFCASSVEGAGYGYTFGSGTRLTVV.

The rearrangement uses TRBV30 and TRBJ1-5; TRBD1 matches at 7 bases. V dropped 1 base and J dropped 2; count of bases not matched to a gene: 5. CDR1 and CDR2 (germline): GTSNPN, SVGIG (reference sequence). This CDR3 comprises 15 residues. DNA for the CDR3: TGTGCCTGGAGTGCGGGAACAGGGGGCAATCAGCCCCAGCATTTT. Residues: CAWSAGTGGNQPQHF.

The chain employs TRBV19 and TRBJ2-7; 9 nucleotides line up with TRBD1. Unmatched junction bases numbered 1, after V lost 1 base and J lost 6 bases. The CDR3 totals 13 residues. The germline CDR1 and CDR2 sequences are LNHDA and SQIVND (reference sequence). CDR3 DNA sequence: TGTGCCAGTAGTATAGGGACAGGGGCCGAGCAGTACTTC. Protein product: CASSIGTGAEQYF.

The J gene is TRBJ1-2, the V gene TRBV30; D is ambiguous. CDR1 is GTSNPN, CDR2 SVGIG, per germline (reference sequence). V was clipped by 0 bases and J by 9 bases, with 14 bases between them. The CDR3 totals 13 residues. CDR3 sequence (DNA): TGTGCCTGGAGTGTATCGGGGTGGGGAAGCTACACCTTC. It specifies CAWSVSGWGSYTF.

The chain combines TRBV10-3 with TRBJ1-1; 11 bases line up with TRBD1. Germline V gene sequence: CDR1 ENHRY, CDR2 SYGVKD. The CDR3 totals 15 residues. With 6 bases clipped from V and 1 base from J, the junction kept 4 bases outside the gene matches. Written as DNA, the CDR3 is TGTGCCATCAGGGGACAGGGGGACGCGAACACTGAAGCTTTCTTT. It translates to CAIRGQGDANTEAFF.

The chain recombines TRBV5-4 with TRBJ2-7, with D perhaps matching TRBD2 (5 bases). With 5 bases removed from V and 6 bases from J, the gap between germline ends came to 21 bases. The CDR3 loop spans 15 amino acids. Looked up from germline, CDR1 is SGHNT and CDR2 is YYREEE (reference sequence). DNA for the CDR3: TGTGCCAGCAGGCCGGGAAGGTCTAAGTCCAGCGAGCAGTACTTC. It translates to CASRPGRSKSSEQYF.

The chain is built from TRBV7-8 and TRBJ1-6, with 8 bases that match TRBD1. The CDR3 length is 14 residues. The trim removed 5 bases at V and 9 bases at J, leaving 6 bases unmatched. Per the germline V gene, CDR1 is SGHVS and CDR2 is FQNEAQ. The CDR3 reads CASSADRAGSPLHF. CDR3 DNA: TGTGCCAGCAGCGCGGACAGGGCGGGTTCACCCCTCCACTTT.

The rearrangement uses TRBV19 and TRBJ1-1; TRBD1 aligns across 7 bases. CDR3 length equals 16 residues. V gave up 6 bases and J gave up 1 base; unmatched junction bases: 11. Germline V gives CDR1 LNHDA, CDR2 SQIVND (reference sequence). The chain's CDR3 is CASRVDRVGTNTEAFF. The CDR3, as DNA: TGTGCCAGTAGGGTAGACAGGGTCGGCACGAACACTGAAGCTTTCTTT.

V usage is TRBV12-2 and J usage is TRBJ1-2. TRBV12-2 is noted as a pseudogene. The CDR3 contains 11 residues. The CDR3 sequence is CASRPRGSDTF. DNA of the CDR3: TGTGCAAGTCGCCCCCGGGGGAGCGACACCTTC.

By share, this clone ranks as medium-sized. This chain connects TRBV6-1 to TRBJ1-4; the match to TRBD1 covers 11 bases. The trim removed 6 bases at V and 7 bases at J, leaving 4 bases unmatched. The CDR3 runs to 14 residues. Per the germline V gene, CDR1 is MNHNS and CDR2 is SASEGT. The CDR3 nucleotides are TGTGCCAGCAGCGCGGGACAGGGGGTTGAAAAACTGTTTTTT. Translated: CASSAGQGVEKLFF.

V is TRBV6-6 and J is TRBJ2-1; perhaps TRBD2 as D (7 bases). With 7 bases removed from V and 8 bases from J, the gap between germline ends came to 21 bases. The CDR3 sequence is 15 residues long. Germline V gives CDR1 MNHNY, CDR2 SVGAGI (reference sequence). The CDR3 is CASNRGGTPWDEQFF. The CDR3 DNA reads as TGTGCCAGCAATCGGGGAGGGACACCGTGGGATGAGCAGTTCTTC.

This rearrangement joins TRBV18 to TRBJ2-3; no reliable D call. The CDR3 is made up of 18 amino acids. Trimming shortened V by 2 bases and J by 2 bases, and 20 bases separated the two germline ends. The germline CDR1 and CDR2 sequences are KGHSH and LQKENI. This CDR3 is CASSPTAPTLPYTDTQYF. For the CDR3, the DNA is TGTGCCAGCTCACCAACTGCGCCGACACTTCCTTACACAGATACGCAGTATTTT.

This chain links TRBV7-3 with TRBJ2-7; 8 bases are a match to TRBD2. This CDR3 comprises 15 residues. In germline, CDR1 is SGHTA, CDR2 FQGTGA. With 5 bases clipped from V and 2 bases from J, the junction kept 8 bases outside the gene matches. The CDR3 DNA sequence: TGTGCCAGCAGCCCCGCGGGGGGAACTCCCTACGAGCAGTACTTC. Protein: CASSPAGGTPYEQYF.

The chain employs TRBV9 and TRBJ2-1; perhaps TRBD1 as D (5 bases). The CDR3 contains 14 residues. Germline V gene lookup returns CDR1 SGDLS and CDR2 YYNGEE. Deletions cut 0 bases from V and 7 bases from J, with 11 bases between. CDR3 amino acids: CASSVVGRVNEQFF. The CDR3 DNA sequence: TGTGCCAGCAGCGTAGTCGGCAGGGTTAATGAGCAGTTCTTC. Variable domain in full (rest from reference TRBV9 and TRBJ2-1): DSGVTQTPKHLITATGQRVTLRCSPRSGDLSVYWYQQSLDQGLQFLIQYYNGEERAKGNILERFSAQQFPDLHSELNLSSLELGDSALYFCASSVVGRVNEQFFGPGTRLTVL.

The J gene is TRBJ1-1, the V gene TRBV10-3, with a weak D call TRBD1 (6 bases). V was trimmed by 8 bases and J by 1 base, leaving 11 bases between them. Germline assignment: CDR1 ENHRY and CDR2 SYGVKD. There are 13 residues in the CDR3. Here the CDR3 reads CAIPGRGNTEAFF. The DNA for the CDR3 is TGTGCCATCCCCGGCAGGGGGAACACTGAAGCTTTCTTT.

This clone was counted between two and nine times. V is TRBV7-9 and J is TRBJ2-6; TRBD1 matches at 9 bases. The germline V gene has CDR1 SEHNR and CDR2 FQNEAQ (reference sequence). The trim removed 4 bases at V and 2 bases at J, leaving 3 bases unmatched. The CDR3 sequence is 16 residues long. CDR3 sequence reads: CASSSRDRAGANVLTF. The CDR3 DNA sequence: TGTGCCAGCAGCTCCCGGGACAGGGCTGGGGCCAACGTCCTGACTTTC.